The 21 T cell receptor beta chains below come from one sample, sequenced in a study of cytomegalovirus exposure and HLA in healthy donors (dated 2017 in TCRdb). To prepare the library, the immunoSEQ multiplex PCR assay was applied. For the multiplex PCR, a mixture combining 60 forward primers for TCR Vbeta segments and 13 reverse primers for TCR Jbeta segments was used. The immuneACCESS repertoire file appears here via TCRdb, limited to in-frame rearrangements. These files lack a portion of the clones; in checked studies, under half of the deficit traces to unresolved V genes, and the cause of the others is not known. A total of approximately 250,000 clones appear in this sample, around 80% of them only once. Together, the top ten hold approximately 0.49% of the sample. The sequenced sample consisted of PBMCs. The origin of the receptors is a boy aged 10-17 years in good health and CMV-seronegative.

The chain carries TRBV4-2 and TRBJ2-1, with TRBD2 matching over 14 bases. This CDR3 has 16 residues. The germline V gene has CDR1 LGHNA and CDR2 YNFKEQ. With 2 bases clipped from V and 6 bases from J, the junction kept 3 bases outside the gene matches. CDR3 nucleotide sequence: TGTGCCAGCAGCCAACTGGGACTAGCGGGAGTCAATGAGCAGTTCTTC. Amino acids: CASSQLGLAGVNEQFF.

The V call is TRBV19, the J call TRBJ2-7, with D perhaps matching TRBD1 (6 bases). The CDR3 has 13 residues. The germline V gene encodes CDR1 LNHDA and CDR2 SQIVND (reference sequence). V shed 9 bases and J shed 0 bases, with 12 bases lying between them. CDR3 in DNA: TGTGCCAGCAAGAGGACAGACTCCTACGAGCAGTACTTC. This gives the protein CASKRTDSYEQYF. The variable domain in full, completed from reference TRBV19 and TRBJ2-7, reads DGGITQSPKYLFRKEGQNVTLSCEQNLNHDAMYWYRQDPGQGLRLIYYSQIVNDFQKGDIAEGYSVSREKKESFPLTVTSAQKNPTAFYLCASKRTDSYEQYFGPGTRLTVT.

The V call is TRBV4-1, the J call TRBJ1-2, with a weak D call TRBD1 (5 bases). CDR1 and CDR2 (germline): MGHRA, YSYEKL. This CDR3 spans 16 amino acids. With 1 base removed from V and 0 bases from J, the gap between germline ends came to 12 bases. The CDR3 nucleotides are TGCGCCAGCAGCCAAGTAATGTCAGGGCCTAACTATGGCTACACCTTC. Protein sequence: CASSQVMSGPNYGYTF.

The V gene is TRBV5-4, the J gene TRBJ2-7, with D possibly matching TRBD1 (5 bases). The CDR3 has 11 amino acids. Per germline, CDR1 SGHNT and CDR2 YYREEE (reference sequence). The V end lost 0 bases, the J end lost 7 bases, and 5 bases lay between the germline ends. The CDR3 protein is CASSLEGEQYF. In nucleotides, the CDR3 is TGTGCCAGCAGCTTGGAGGGGGAGCAGTACTTC.

This clone was seen just once. The gene calls are TRBV13 and TRBJ2-5, with a possible D match to TRBD1 (7 bases). The J call may be faulty, since TRBJ2-7 better matches the DNA end. CDR3 length: 14 amino acids. Per the germline V gene, CDR1 is PRHDT and CDR2 is FYEKMQ (reference sequence). The CDR3 DNA reads TGTGCCAGCCGACGGAGGGGGCCCGACTACGAGCAGTACTTC. Encoded protein: CASRRRGPDYEQYF.

V usage is TRBV28 and J usage is TRBJ2-7, with 7 positions matching TRBD2. J lost 4 bases, V lost 6 bases, and 9 bases had no gene match. The germline CDR1 and CDR2 sequences are MDHEN and SYDVKM. The CDR3 has 14 amino acids. CDR3 region: CASSPAGREYEQYF. DNA of the CDR3: TGTGCCAGCAGCCCGGCAGGGAGGGAATACGAGCAGTACTTC.

Worth noting for this clone: One end of the junction varies from germline; a read error may be responsible. Distinct nucleotide sequences in the sample also encode this CDR3. The genes are TRBV5-1 and TRBJ2-1, with 7 nucleotides matching TRBD2. The V gene's germline CDR1 is SGHRS and CDR2 YFSETQ. The CDR3 has 14 residues. For the CDR3, the DNA is TGTGCCAGCAGCTTTGGGGGAGGGGCCAATGAGCAGTTCTTC. It translates to CASSFGGGANEQFF.

This clone has just one count. This chain connects TRBV4-2 to TRBJ2-7; 10 bases agree with TRBD1. This CDR3 has 17 residues. After removal of 1 base from V and 0 bases from J, the junction contained 6 bases not matched to a gene. Per germline, CDR1 LGHNA and CDR2 YNFKEQ. The CDR3 loop reads CASSQVGQGSFSYEQYF. The DNA for the CDR3 is TGTGCCAGCAGCCAAGTGGGACAGGGGTCCTTCTCCTACGAGCAGTACTTC.

This clone was seen only a few times. The chain joins TRBV5-1 to TRBJ1-1; D not certain. V was clipped by 5 bases and J by 6 bases, with 17 bases between them. Germline loops: CDR1 SGHRS, CDR2 YFSETQ. The CDR3 covers 14 residues. In nucleotides, the CDR3 is TGCGCCAGCAGGAGGGCGAGTTTGGACGCTGAAGCTTTCTTT. Protein: CASRRASLDAEAFF.

The chain couples TRBV6-5 to TRBJ2-2, with D possibly TRBD2 on 6 matching bases. The V and J ends lost 0 bases and 7 bases respectively, with 9 bases between them. CDR1 and CDR2 from the germline V gene are MNHEY and SVGAGI. The CDR3 extends over 14 amino acids. The CDR3 nucleotides read TGTGCCAGCAGTTACTCGGGGGGAATCGGGGAGCTGTTTTTT. Protein: CASSYSGGIGELFF.

This rearrangement joins TRBV15 to TRBJ2-7; 7 nucleotides agree with TRBD1. The CDR3 is 16 amino acids. V lost 3 bases, J lost 0 bases, and 8 bases stayed unmatched. Germline CDR1 is LNHNV and CDR2 is YYDKDF (reference sequence). The DNA of the CDR3 is TGTGCCACCAGCAGTTATCCCAGGGGGTCCTCCTACGAGCAGTACTTC. Translating gives CATSSYPRGSSYEQYF.

The chain links TRBV18 to TRBJ1-2, with TRBD1 as a possible D gene (5 bases). The CDR3 spans 15 residues. Germline CDR1 and CDR2: KGHSH and LQKENI. Trimming took 1 base from V and 3 from J, leaving 12 bases between them. The CDR3 spells CASSPRQTLDYGYTF. Written as DNA, the CDR3 is TGTGCCAGCTCACCACGACAGACCCTTGACTATGGCTACACCTTC.

The V and J genes are TRBV9 and TRBJ2-3; 8 bases line up with TRBD2. Germline-derived CDR1 and CDR2 are SGDLS and YYNGEE. V lost 0 bases and J lost 1; bases outside the gene matches: 4. The CDR3 has 16 residues. CDR3 sequence: CASSVGGAGGTDTQYF. CDR3 nucleotides: TGTGCCAGCAGCGTAGGGGGAGCGGGGGGCACAGATACGCAGTATTTT.

The chain employs TRBV10-1 and TRBJ2-2; 13 bases agree with TRBD2. The trim removed 6 bases at V and 3 bases at J, leaving 7 bases unmatched. Germline V gene data show CDR1 as WNHNN and CDR2 as SYGVQD (reference sequence). There are 17 residues in the CDR3. CDR3 residues: CASRTGLAGVHTGELFF. For the CDR3, the DNA is TGCGCCAGCAGAACCGGACTAGCGGGAGTCCACACCGGGGAGCTGTTTTTT.

This chain uses TRBV29-1 with TRBJ2-1; TRBD1 is a possible D gene (5 bases). Between the trimmed V and J ends, which lost 3 bases and 5 bases, there was a span of 8 bases. The CDR3 spans 12 residues. The germline V gene has CDR1 SQVTM and CDR2 ANQGSEA. This CDR3 is CSVDETDNEQFF. The CDR3 DNA sequence: TGCAGCGTTGACGAGACAGACAATGAGCAGTTCTTC.

The J gene is TRBJ1-3, the V gene TRBV6-5, with D perhaps matching TRBD1 (5 bases). V lost 4 bases and J 0 bases, leaving 13 bases between the germline ends. This CDR3 spans 16 amino acids. Germline V CDR1 and CDR2: MNHEY, SVGAGI. CDR3 sequence (DNA): TGTGCCAGCAGTTTGGCAGGGCTAAGCTCTGGAAACACCATATATTTT. This sequence encodes CASSLAGLSSGNTIYF.

J is TRBJ2-3 and V is TRBV4-2, with 8 nucleotides matching TRBD2. V shed 4 bases, J shed 5 bases, and the junction held 17 bases outside the gene matches. CDR1 is LGHNA and CDR2 is YNFKEQ in the germline V gene. This CDR3 has 18 amino acids. The CDR3 DNA reads as TGTGCCAGCAGCCCGCGGATCAGCGGGGGCCATGGCGGAGATACGCAGTATTTT. This codes for CASSPRISGGHGGDTQYF.

V usage is TRBV4-1 and J usage is TRBJ2-7; 10 bases fit TRBD1. V shed 1 base and J 2 bases; nucleotides not matched to a gene: 2. The CDR3 runs to 15 residues. Germline CDR1 reads MGHRA; CDR2 reads YSYEKL. The CDR3 DNA follows: TGCGCCAGCAGCCAAGCCGGGACAGGGGCCTACGAGCAGTACTTC. It specifies CASSQAGTGAYEQYF.

This sequence joins TRBV5-4 and TRBJ2-1; TRBD1 matches at 9 bases. V shed 4 bases and J 5 bases; nucleotides not matched to a gene: 10. The CDR3 loop spans 16 amino acids. Germline-derived CDR1 and CDR2 are SGHNT and YYREEE (reference sequence). The CDR3 DNA reads as TGTGCCAGCAGCCTAGGGTCGACAGGGGGGGACAATGAGCAGTTCTTC. Amino acids: CASSLGSTGGDNEQFF. The variable domain in full, with the rest retrieved from reference TRBV5-4 and TRBJ2-1, is ETGVTQSPTHLIKTRGQQVTLRCSSQSGHNTVSWYQQALGQGPQFIFQYYREEENGRGNFPPRFSGLQFPNYSSELNVNALELDDSALYLCASSLGSTGGDNEQFFGPGTRLTVL.

The V gene is TRBV29-1, the J gene TRBJ1-2; 7 bases agree with TRBD1. The ends lost 3 bases at V and 3 bases at J; junction bases unmatched: 4. The CDR3 is made up of 13 amino acids. CDR1 SQVTM and CDR2 ANQGSEA come from the germline V gene. The CDR3 DNA reads as TGCAGCGTTGAGTTCGGGACAGACTATGGCTACACCTTC. This sequence encodes CSVEFGTDYGYTF. Drawing the rest from reference TRBV29-1 and TRBJ1-2, the complete variable domain is SAVISQKPSRDICQRGTSLTIQCQVDSQVTMMFWYRQQPGQSLTLIATANQGSEATYESGFVIDKFPISRPNLTFSTLTVSNMSPEDSSIYLCSVEFGTDYGYTFGSGTRLTVV.

This clone was recorded once. The V and J genes are TRBV2 and TRBJ1-2; TRBD1 might be the D (5 bases). With 6 bases removed from V and 6 bases from J, the gap between germline ends came to 14 bases. There are 13 residues in the CDR3. CDR1 SNHLY and CDR2 FYNNEI come from the germline V gene. CDR3 in amino acids: CASRKDTNHGYTF. For the CDR3, the DNA is TGTGCCAGCAGAAAGGACACGAACCATGGCTACACCTTC.